These T cell receptor beta chains were read from a single sample in a study of post-analysis software for immune sequencing data. MiXCR, applied by TCRdb to the PCR reads, yields one record per CDR3 protein. The data hold hundreds of thousands of distinct CDR3 sequences, with 30% to 45% observed a single time. Source material: blood. The receptors come from a girl aged 10 to 17 with multiple sclerosis. Each CDR3 is given with its conserved first and last residue. Fields, in order: clone size, V gene, D gene, J gene, CDR3 DNA, CDR3 protein. The D gene is left open where the match is weak. Clone size is not always given. Where it is, it says once, few, many or a class for expanded clones.

-,TRBV12-3/TRBV12-4,TRBD2,TRBJ2-5,TGTGTCAGCAGTTCCGGGACTAGCGGAGAGACCCAGTACTTC,CVSSSGTSGETQYF
once,TRBV28,-,TRBJ2-1,TGTACCAGCAGGGGTTGGTACAATGAGCAGTTCTTC,CTSRGWYNEQFF
-,TRBV9,-,TRBJ1-2,TGTGCCAGCAGCGCCTCCTCTGGTGGCGGCTACACCTTC,CASSASSGGGYTF
few,TRBV7-2,TRBD1,TRBJ1-5,TGTGCCAGCAGCTCTGACAGGGGTAGCAATCAGCCCCAGCATTTT,CASSSDRGSNQPQHF
-,TRBV7-9,-,TRBJ2-7,TGTGCCAGCAGCTTAGGAGGGGCCGAAACCTACGAGCGGTACTTC,CASSLGGAETYERYF
-,TRBV10-3,TRBD1,TRBJ2-1,TGTGCCATCAGGACCGGGACAGGGACTAATAATGAGCAGTTCTTC,CAIRTGTGTNNEQFF
-,TRBV5-6,-,TRBJ2-3,TGTGCCAGCAGCTTTCTGGGTTCTAGCACAGATACGCAGTATTTT,CASSFLGSSTDTQYF
few,TRBV12-3/TRBV12-4,-,TRBJ1-1,TGTGCCAGCAGTTTATCCGGACAGAACACTGAAGCTTTCTTT,CASSLSGQNTEAFF
few,TRBV2,-,TRBJ2-7,TGTGCGCAGCAAGGGACGAGCTCCTACGAGCAGTACTTC,CAQQGTSSYEQYF
-,TRBV11-2,TRBD1,TRBJ1-2,TGTGCCAGCAGATCATTGGCGTGGACAGGAGTCTATGGCTACACCTTC,CASRSLAWTGVYGYTF
few,TRBV4-3,-,TRBJ2-2,TGCGCCAGCAGCCACCGGGTGGGGGACGGCGCGAACACCGGGGAGCTGTTTTTT,CASSHRVGDGANTGELFF
-,TRBV7-2,TRBD1,TRBJ1-2,TGTGCCAGCAGCTTACCTAAAACAGGGGGAGTTAACTATGGCCACACCTTC,CASSLPKTGGVNYGHTF
-,TRBV6-1,TRBD2,TRBJ2-1,TGTGCCAGCAGTTCCCAGGCGGGGGGTACCTACAATAAGCAGTTCTTC,CASSSQAGGTYNKQFF
-,TRBV10-3,TRBD1,TRBJ2-7,TGTGCCATCAGTGTGGGACAGGGACCCTCCTACGAGCAGTACTTC,CAISVGQGPSYEQYF
-,TRBV7-2,TRBD2,TRBJ2-7,TGTGCCAGCAGCCGGGGGGGAGGGGCCTACGAGCAGTACTTC,CASSRGGGAYEQYF
-,TRBV28,-,TRBJ2-1,TGTGCCAGAACCGGGACCAATGACAATGAGCAGTTCTTC,CARTGTNDNEQFF
-,TRBV18,TRBD1,TRBJ2-3,TGTGCCAGCTCAAGAGGGACAGGGGAGGCAGATACGCAGTATTTT,CASSRGTGEADTQYF
-,TRBV12-3/TRBV12-4,-,TRBJ1-5,TGTGCCAGCAGCCCCACCCCAGGGACCGGTAATCAGCCCCAGCATTTT,CASSPTPGTGNQPQHF
-,TRBV18,-,TRBJ2-1,TGTGCCAGCTCACTGGGGGTTAGGGATGAGCAGTTCTTC,CASSLGVRDEQFF